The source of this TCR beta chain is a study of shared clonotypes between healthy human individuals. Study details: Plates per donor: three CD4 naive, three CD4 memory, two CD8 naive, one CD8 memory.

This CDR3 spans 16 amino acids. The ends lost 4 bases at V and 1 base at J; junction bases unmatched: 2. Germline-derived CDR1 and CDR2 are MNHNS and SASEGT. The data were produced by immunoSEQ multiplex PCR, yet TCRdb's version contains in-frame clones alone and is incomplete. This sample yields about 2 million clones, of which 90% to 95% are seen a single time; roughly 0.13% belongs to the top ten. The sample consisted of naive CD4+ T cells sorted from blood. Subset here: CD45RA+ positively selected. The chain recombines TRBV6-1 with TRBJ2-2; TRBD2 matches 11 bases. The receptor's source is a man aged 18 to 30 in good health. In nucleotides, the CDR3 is TGTGCCAGCAGTGTGACTAGCGGGAAGAACACCGGGGAGCTGTTTTTT. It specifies CASSVTSGKNTGELFF.